These 21 T cell receptor beta chains share one sample of origin, sequenced in a study of T-cell memory formation after mild COVID-19. TCRdb re-derived calls from the 5' RACE reads in MiXCR, one entry per CDR3 protein. Of around 500,000 distinct CDR3 sequences in the sample, over 15% were seen once. Material: PBMCs or a T cell subset sorted from them (not recorded which). The receptors were sampled from an adult woman who had mild COVID-19 (a few samples of this study predate the infection). Cell type and time point are not known.

This clonotype was seen at least ten times. The gene calls are TRBV19 and TRBJ1-1; possibly TRBD1 for D (5 bases). The V gene lost 3 bases and the J gene lost 1 base, with 12 bases spanning the gap. Germline values: CDR1 LNHDA, CDR2 SQIVND (reference sequence). The CDR3 length is 15 residues. Here the CDR3 DNA reads TGTGCCAGTAGTATCCCCGGGACTGCGAACACTGAAGCTTTCTTT. Translation gives CASSIPGTANTEAFF.

The chain couples TRBV29-1 to TRBJ2-5; perhaps TRBD1 as D (6 bases). The CDR3 spans 12 residues. The germline V and J ends were trimmed by 6 bases and 7 bases, with 15 bases remaining between them. The germline V gene has CDR1 SQVTM and CDR2 ANQGSEA. The CDR3 region has the DNA TGCAGCGTCAACAGGGACGGTGGGACCCAGTACTTC. It codes for CSVNRDGGTQYF. Based on the CDR3 plus reference TRBV29-1 and TRBJ2-5, the full variable domain is SAVISQKPSRDICQRGTSLTIQCQVDSQVTMMFWYRQQPGQSLTLIATANQGSEATYESGFVIDKFPISRPNLTFSTLTVSNMSPEDSSIYLCSVNRDGGTQYFGPGTRLLVL.

This clonotype was observed a handful of times. V gene TRBV6-2 or TRBV6-3 combines with J gene TRBJ1-1, with a possible D match to TRBD1 (6 bases). The V gene's germline CDR1 is MNHEY and CDR2 SVGEGT. V shed 10 bases and J shed 0 bases, with 15 bases lying between them. CDR3 size: 14 residues. The CDR3 DNA reads TGTGCCACCCGACAGGACACCTTGAACACTGAAGCTTTCTTT. Translation: CATRQDTLNTEAFF.

The chain combines TRBV29-1 with TRBJ1-1, with unresolved D. Per germline, CDR1 SQVTM and CDR2 ANQGSEA. This CDR3 spans 13 amino acids. The germline V and J ends were trimmed by 4 bases and 6 bases, with 15 bases remaining between them. The CDR3 DNA reads TGCAGCGTTGGTAGTGAGAGAAGCGCTGAAGCTTTCTTT. Protein product: CSVGSERSAEAFF.

This clonotype has only a few counts. This chain connects TRBV12-3 or TRBV12-4 to TRBJ1-4, with TRBD1 matching over 10 bases. Unmatched junction bases numbered 10, after V lost 7 bases and J lost 5 bases. This CDR3 contains 16 residues. Here the CDR3 DNA reads TGTGCCAGCACCCGGGACAGGGGCTTATTCAATGAAAAACTGTTTTTT. As protein: CASTRDRGLFNEKLFF.

V is TRBV5-1 and J is TRBJ2-7, with 8 bases matching TRBD1. The CDR3 runs to 14 residues. From germline, CDR1 is SGHRS and CDR2 YFSETQ. V was pared by 2 bases and J by 5 bases, with 6 bases of the junction left unmatched. CDR3 in amino acids: CASSFDRGLHEQYF. CDR3 nucleotide sequence: TGCGCCAGCAGCTTCGACAGGGGACTCCACGAGCAGTACTTC.

This clonotype was observed many times. This chain links TRBV6-6 with TRBJ2-3; D unclear. V lost 2 bases, J lost 4 bases, and 13 bases lay in between. The germline CDR1 and CDR2 sequences are MNHNY and SVGAGI (reference sequence). The CDR3 length is 15 residues. CDR3 loop: CASSYEFGSADTQYF. The CDR3 nucleotides read TGTGCCAGCAGTTACGAATTCGGTTCGGCAGATACGCAGTATTTT.

The CDR3: CATSDKQGQETQYF. In DNA form, the CDR3 reads TGTGCCACCAGTGATAAACAGGGACAAGAGACCCAGTACTTC. J is TRBJ2-5 and V is TRBV24-1; a possible D gene is TRBD1 (6 bases). V lost 3 bases to trimming and J lost 2 bases, with 9 bases between them. This CDR3 region has 14 residues. Germline assignment: CDR1 KGHDR and CDR2 SFDVKD.

The rearrangement links TRBV7-9 to TRBJ1-2; no clear D gene. The CDR3 runs 12 residues. Germline CDR1 and CDR2: SEHNR and FQNEAQ (reference sequence). V lost 2 bases to trimming and J lost 2 bases, with 3 bases between them. The CDR3: CASSLKNYGYTF. The CDR3 DNA sequence: TGTGCCAGCAGCTTAAAGAACTATGGCTACACCTTC.

V usage is TRBV7-9 and J usage is TRBJ2-2; 8 nucleotides align to TRBD2. The CDR3 covers 16 residues. CDR1 and CDR2 from the germline V gene are SEHNR and FQNEAQ (reference sequence). After removal of 0 bases from V and 10 bases from J, the junction contained 10 bases not matched to a gene. The CDR3, as DNA: TGTGCCAGCAGCTTAGCGCGCGGGAGGCGGATCGCGGAGCTGTTTTTT. It translates to CASSLARGRRIAELFF. The full variable domain, its missing parts supplied by reference TRBV7-9 and TRBJ2-2, is DTGVSQNPRHKITKRGQNVTFRCDPISEHNRLYWYRQTLGQGPEFLTYFQNEAQLEKSRLLSDRFSAERPKGSFSTLEIQRTEQGDSAMYLCASSLARGRRIAELFFGEGSRLTVL.

The table lists this clonotype with a few counts. V gene TRBV27 combines with J gene TRBJ1-1; D is perhaps TRBD1 (5 bases). Germline V gives CDR1 MNHEY, CDR2 SMNVEV (reference sequence). The germline V and J ends were trimmed by 5 bases and 5 bases, with 15 bases remaining between them. The CDR3 consists of 14 residues. The CDR3 DNA reads as TGTGCCAGCAGTCCGGGGGTAGGAGGGACTGAAGCTTTCTTT. Translating gives CASSPGVGGTEAFF.

The genes are TRBV4-1 and TRBJ2-7; 8 bases match TRBD1. The V gene end was trimmed by 3 bases and the J gene end by 2 bases; junction bases not matched to a gene: 9. This CDR3 is 16 amino acids long. Germline-derived CDR1 and CDR2 are MGHRA and YSYEKL. The chain's CDR3 is CASSHLGTGSTYEQYF. The CDR3 nucleotides read TGCGCCAGCAGCCACCTGGGGACAGGTAGTACCTACGAGCAGTACTTC.

V and J are TRBV4-2 and TRBJ1-3; D gene unclear. The V end lost 3 bases, the J end lost 0 bases, and 12 bases lay between the germline ends. The germline gives CDR1 LGHNA, CDR2 YNFKEQ. This CDR3 is 16 amino acids long. The CDR3 here is CASSHHDGSSGNTIYF. CDR3 in DNA: TGTGCCAGCAGCCACCATGACGGAAGCTCTGGAAACACCATATATTTT.

This sequence joins TRBV2 and TRBJ2-5, with TRBD1 matching 7 bases. The junction had 2 bases not matched to a gene; V was cut back by 6 bases and J by 4 bases. Germline V gene data show CDR1 as SNHLY and CDR2 as FYNNEI. The CDR3 contains 12 residues. CDR3 amino acids: CASRQGTETQYF. The CDR3 region has the DNA TGTGCCAGCAGACAGGGGACAGAGACCCAGTACTTC.

This clonotype was counted only a few times. The gene calls are TRBV5-1 and TRBJ2-7, with 7 nucleotides matching TRBD1. This CDR3 region has 15 residues. Trimming took 1 base from V and 3 from J; bases not matched to a gene: 7. Germline V gene sequence: CDR1 SGHRS, CDR2 YFSETQ. The CDR3 DNA follows: TGCGCCAGCAGCTTGACAGGGGAGAACTTCTACGAGCAGTACTTC. Translated: CASSLTGENFYEQYF.

The rearrangement uses TRBV19 and TRBJ2-1; 7 bases map to TRBD2. Germline CDR1 is LNHDA and CDR2 is SQIVND (reference sequence). The CDR3 is made up of 11 amino acids. Trimming cost V 7 bases and J 10 bases; bases outside gene matches: 4. The CDR3 here is CASTIAGEQFF. The CDR3 region has the DNA TGTGCCAGTACGATAGCGGGCGAGCAGTTCTTC.

The chain joins TRBV28 to TRBJ1-1; tentatively, D is TRBD1 (5 bases). The length of the CDR3 is 13 residues. CDR1 is MDHEN, CDR2 SYDVKM, per germline. V lost 2 bases to trimming and J lost 7 bases, with 11 bases between them. The CDR3 spells CASSLTGFGEAFF. CDR3 DNA: TGTGCCAGCAGTTTAACAGGTTTCGGTGAAGCTTTCTTT.

This clonotype was counted many times. J is TRBJ1-5 and V is TRBV20-1, with a tentative D call TRBD1 (6 bases). Trimming cost V 6 bases and J 5 bases, with 14 bases left between them. The CDR3 covers 13 residues. Germline values: CDR1 DFQATT, CDR2 SNEGSKA (reference sequence). The CDR3: CSAIGGFHQPQHF. In DNA form, the CDR3 reads TGCAGTGCGATCGGGGGCTTCCATCAGCCCCAGCATTTT.

V usage is TRBV20-1 and J usage is TRBJ1-1; D gene ambiguous. In germline, CDR1 is DFQATT, CDR2 SNEGSKA (reference sequence). The CDR3 covers 14 residues. Trimming pared 4 bases from V and 2 bases from J, leaving 14 bases between. In DNA form, the CDR3 reads TGCAGTGCTATCCGTTCGGGTATAAACACTGAAGCTTTCTTT. Translation gives CSAIRSGINTEAFF.

This clonotype appeared a few times. This sequence joins TRBV3-1 and TRBJ2-7; 9 bases map to TRBD1. The CDR3 has 13 amino acids. The J segment lost 5 bases and the V segment lost 3 bases, leaving 2 bases of the junction unmatched. Germline V gene lookup returns CDR1 LGHDT and CDR2 YNNKEL (reference sequence). The CDR3, as DNA: TGTGCCAGCAGCCACACAGGGGGCAACGAGCAGTACTTC. Amino acids: CASSHTGGNEQYF.

The CDR3 region is CASSLRSRGSAYEQYF. CDR3 coding DNA: TGCGCCAGCAGCTTGCGGAGCAGGGGCAGCGCCTACGAGCAGTACTTC. The V call is TRBV5-1, the J call TRBJ2-7, with D possibly matching TRBD1 (6 bases). In germline, CDR1 is SGHRS, CDR2 YFSETQ. V lost 1 base, J lost 2 bases, and 16 bases lay in between. This CDR3 contains 16 residues.